These T cell receptor beta chains were read from a single sample in a study of CD8+ T cells in alopecia areata. Sequencing was performed with immunoSEQ multiplex PCR; in TCRdb, only in-frame clones are kept and a portion is missing. The table includes roughly 200,000 clones, around three fifths detected once. Material for sequencing was CD8+ T cells sorted from blood. The receptors come from a human donor in good health. Each CDR3 is given with its conserved first and last residue. Each record gives: D gene, V gene, clone size, CDR3 length, J gene, CDR3 DNA, CDR3 protein. D genes are given only for firm matches. Not every row has a clone size; where given, it reads once, few, many or a size class.

TRBD1	TRBV7-9	-	12	TRBJ1-2	TGTGCCACCCGACAGGGGGACTATGGCTACACCTTC	CATRQGDYGYTF
TRBD1	TRBV7-9	-	14	TRBJ1-4	TGTGCCAGCAGCACCGGGACAGGGCAGGAAAAACTGTTTTTT	CASSTGTGQEKLFF
TRBD1	TRBV5-1	-	17	TRBJ1-3	TGCGCCAGCAGCCCCGAGGACAGGGGAATCTCTGGAAACACCATATATTTT	CASSPEDRGISGNTIYF
-	TRBV27	-	12	TRBJ1-1	TGTGCCAGCGGTTTAAAGGGCACTGAAGCTTTCTTT	CASGLKGTEAFF
-	TRBV4-1	-	14	TRBJ2-5	TGCGCCAGCAGCCAAGTTCAGGGTAGGGAGACCCAGTACTTC	CASSQVQGRETQYF
-	TRBV9	once	14	TRBJ1-3	TGTGCCAGCAGCGAAGGCGATTCTGGAAACACCATATATTTT	CASSEGDSGNTIYF
TRBD2	TRBV6-4	-	16	TRBJ2-3	TGTGCCAGCAGCATATCGACTAGCGGGGGCACAGATACGCAGTATTTT	CASSISTSGGTDTQYF
TRBD2	TRBV6-5	few	15	TRBJ2-3	TGTGCCAGCAGTGTCGGTAGCGGGGGCACAGATACGCAGTATTTT	CASSVGSGGTDTQYF
-	TRBV2	-	12	TRBJ1-1	TGTGCCAGCAGCGGGACGTACGCTGAAGCTTTCTTT	CASSGTYAEAFF
-	TRBV5-1	-	14	TRBJ1-2	TGCGCCAGCAGCTTGGGTGGGGAGAACTATGGCTACACCTTC	CASSLGGENYGYTF
-	TRBV5-1	-	14	TRBJ1-5	TGCGCCAGCAGTGCGGTGGAGGGGAATCAGCCCCAGCATTTT	CASSAVEGNQPQHF
TRBD1	TRBV29-1	-	12	TRBJ2-7	TGCAGCGGTGGGACAGGGGAAAACGAGCAGTACTTC	CSGGTGENEQYF
TRBD1	TRBV6-1	-	14	TRBJ2-7	TGTGCCAGCAGTGAAGCGGCAGGGGGCTACGAGCAGTACTTC	CASSEAAGGYEQYF
-	TRBV10-3	few	17	TRBJ2-7	TGTGCCATCAGTGGGGTACTGACAGGCGGGAGCTCCTACGAGCAGTACTTC	CAISGVLTGGSSYEQYF
TRBD1	TRBV4-1	-	15	TRBJ2-7	TGCGCCAGCAGCCAAGAGGACAGGCCCTCCTACGAGCAGTACTTC	CASSQEDRPSYEQYF
-	TRBV9	few	15	TRBJ1-1	TGTGCCAGCAGCGTAGCTTTATCAGGGAACACTGAAGCTTTCTTT	CASSVALSGNTEAFF
-	TRBV6-1	-	16	TRBJ2-3	TGTGCCAGCAGTGAAGTGGCGGGGCTACTAACAGATACGCAGTATTTT	CASSEVAGLLTDTQYF
TRBD1	TRBV2	-	13	TRBJ1-1	TGTGCCAGCAGTGCGACAGGGGGACAAGAAGCTTTCTTT	CASSATGGQEAFF
TRBD2	TRBV6-1	-	17	TRBJ2-1	TGTGCCAGCAGTGAAGCGCCTAGCGGCCACTCCTACAATGAGCAGTTCTTC	CASSEAPSGHSYNEQFF
-	TRBV30	-	15	TRBJ2-6	TGTGCCTGGAGGCAGTCGAGGGCTGGGGCCAACGTCCTGACTTTC	CAWRQSRAGANVLTF
TRBD2	TRBV7-8	few	17	TRBJ2-1	TGTGCCAGCAGCTCCAATCTAGCGGGGGGCCTTTACAATGAGCAGTTCTTC	CASSSNLAGGLYNEQFF
TRBD1	TRBV13	-	15	TRBJ1-2	TGTGCCAGCAGCTTAACAGGGGGTGCTGCCTATGGCTACACCTTC	CASSLTGGAAYGYTF
TRBD1	TRBV11-2	few	15	TRBJ2-1	TGTGCCAGCAGTAAGACCCGGGACAGGGACCATGAGCAGTTCTTC	CASSKTRDRDHEQFF
TRBD2	TRBV5-8	few	15	TRBJ2-3	TGTGCCAGCAGCTTCTCTAGCGGGAGCACAGATACGCAGTATTTT	CASSFSSGSTDTQYF
TRBD1	TRBV29-1	-	10	TRBJ1-1	TGCAGCGTGGGACAGGGGCAGGCTTTCTTT	CSVGQGQAFF
-	TRBV4-1	-	14	TRBJ2-7	TGCGCCAGCAGCCAAGTGGGAGCGGGCTACGAGCAGTACTTC	CASSQVGAGYEQYF
-	TRBV27	-	14	TRBJ1-1	TGTGCCAGCAGTTTCGGGCAGATGAACACTGAAGCTTTCTTT	CASSFGQMNTEAFF
-	TRBV9	-	13	TRBJ1-1	TGTGCCAGCAGCGTCAAGGGGAACACTGAAGCTTTCTTT	CASSVKGNTEAFF
TRBD2	TRBV11-2	-	15	TRBJ2-3	TGTGCCAGCAGGGGACTAGCGGGGGGCACAGATACGCAGTATTTT	CASRGLAGGTDTQYF
-	TRBV30	-	15	TRBJ2-7	TGTGCCTGGAGCCCTCGGGCGGGCCTAGGGTACGAGCAGTACTTC	CAWSPRAGLGYEQYF
TRBD1	TRBV19	few	17	TRBJ1-5	TGTGCCAGTAACCATCGAGGACAGGTGAGGAGCAATCAGCCCCAGCATTTT	CASNHRGQVRSNQPQHF
-	TRBV7-9	few	13	TRBJ1-4	TGTGCCAGCAGCCCCACAGGGAATGAAAAACTGTTTTTT	CASSPTGNEKLFF
TRBD1	TRBV25-1	-	11	TRBJ1-1	TGTGCCAGCGGCAGGGGGGGTGAAGCTTTCTTT	CASGRGGEAFF
TRBD2	TRBV9	once	17	TRBJ2-3	TGTGCCAGCAGCATGGGACTAGTCACCGCGCTCACAGATACGCAGTATTTT	CASSMGLVTALTDTQYF
-	TRBV29-1	-	12	TRBJ2-1	TGCAGCGCCGCGACCAGGGTCTATGAGCAGTTCTTC	CSAATRVYEQFF
TRBD1	TRBV5-6	few	14	TRBJ2-7	TGTGCCAGCAGCCCGGGACAGGATCCCTACGAGCAGTACTTC	CASSPGQDPYEQYF
-	TRBV5-1	-	14	TRBJ1-2	TGCGCCAGCAGCTCTGGAGCACTAAGCTATGGCTACACCTTC	CASSSGALSYGYTF
TRBD2	TRBV6-1	-	14	TRBJ2-7	TGTGCCAGCATGGTAGCGGGGGGGACCTACGAGCAGTACTTC	CASMVAGGTYEQYF